This T cell receptor beta chain was observed in a study of shared clonotypes between healthy human individuals. About the research overall: Donors had three CD4 naive, three CD4 memory, two CD8 naive and one CD8 memory plate apiece. Study-level findings and limits: A small donor pool kept down the genetic and exposure-history diversity that was represented. Read depth was anticipated to influence clonotype sharing among donors.

As to this clone: Its antigen is not identified.

Caucasian adults living in Nashville, Tennessee, provided all samples. TCRdb's copy holds only in-frame clones and misses some; the assay was immunoSEQ multiplex PCR. The sample has roughly 2,500,000 clones, 80% to 95% seen once. This CDR3 is 14 amino acids long. CDR1 is LNHDA, CDR2 SQIVND, per germline (reference sequence). V was shortened by 8 bases and J by 2 bases, with 13 bases between the two germline ends. The clonotype originates from a man aged 18 to 29 in good health. Some clones in this sample may be carry-over from other donors' samples. The material sequenced was naive CD4+ T cells from PBMCs. Subset indicated: CD45RA+ positively selected. This chain links TRBV19 with TRBJ1-5, with unresolved D. CDR3 sequence: CASGGSNRNQPQHF. The CDR3 coding sequence is TGTGCCAGTGGCGGTAGCAATCGCAATCAGCCCCAGCATTTT.